Each of the 15 T cell receptor beta chains below was sequenced from the same sample in a study of T cell changes during pregnancy in multiple sclerosis. Produced via immunoSEQ multiplex PCR; TCRdb's table is partial and in-frame only. The repertoire holds around 69,000 clones, with approximately 91% as singletons. The specimen was peripheral blood, collected in the third trimester of pregnancy. The receptor source for this set is a female donor with multiple sclerosis, enrolled in a pregnancy study.

Here the CDR3 DNA reads TGTGCCAGTAGTATAGTAGGGACAGCCTACAATGAGCAGTTCTTC. It specifies CASSIVGTAYNEQFF. This chain uses TRBV19 with TRBJ2-1, with 7 nucleotides matching TRBD1. In germline, CDR1 is LNHDA, CDR2 SQIVND (reference sequence). The V segment lost 1 base and the J segment 2 bases; nucleotides outside the gene matches: 2. The CDR3 loop spans 15 amino acids.

V is TRBV5-1 and J is TRBJ2-3; perhaps TRBD2 as D (5 bases). Trimming took 4 bases from V and 1 from J, leaving 7 bases between them. CDR3 length: 13 amino acids. Germline lookup yields CDR1 SGHRS and CDR2 YFSETQ. The DNA for the CDR3 is TGCGCCAGCAGCCTTAGCGGCACAGATACGCAGTATTTT. It specifies CASSLSGTDTQYF.

Comment on this clone: Other DNA sequences within the sample encode an identical CDR3. The CDR3 reads CAWSVGGALGYTF. The CDR3 DNA follows: TGTGCCTGGAGCGTTGGAGGGGCGCTTGGCTACACCTTC. V usage is TRBV30 and J usage is TRBJ1-2, with TRBD1 as a possible D gene (5 bases). CDR1 and CDR2 from the germline V gene are GTSNPN and SVGIG (reference sequence). CDR3 length equals 13 residues. V was trimmed by 3 bases and J by 7 bases, leaving 15 bases between them.

V gene TRBV19 combines with J gene TRBJ2-4; TRBD1 agrees at 8 bases. J was trimmed by 0 bases and V by 6 bases; bases with no gene match: 7. The CDR3 runs to 16 residues. Germline lookup yields CDR1 LNHDA and CDR2 SQIVND (reference sequence). The CDR3 DNA reads as TGTGCCAGTAGCGGACAGGGTCAACTAGCCAAAAACATTCAGTACTTC. This sequence encodes CASSGQGQLAKNIQYF.

This sequence joins TRBV6-1 and TRBJ2-7; the D is unclear. The V gene's germline CDR1 is MNHNS and CDR2 SASEGT. This CDR3 spans 15 amino acids. Trimming removed 0 bases from V and 9 bases from J, with 18 bases in between. The CDR3 reads CASSEAGTQRAGQYF. The CDR3 DNA reads as TGTGCCAGCAGTGAAGCTGGAACTCAACGCGCAGGGCAGTACTTC.

V and J are TRBV4-3 and TRBJ2-3; 11 nucleotides line up with TRBD2. The CDR3 consists of 16 residues. The J segment lost 5 bases and the V segment lost 2 bases, leaving 6 bases of the junction unmatched. Germline V gives CDR1 LGHNA, CDR2 YSLEER. CDR3 loop: CASSQSSGGQVDTQYF. Written as DNA, the CDR3 is TGCGCCAGCAGCCAATCTAGCGGGGGGCAAGTAGATACGCAGTATTTT.

The chain employs TRBV27 and TRBJ2-3; perhaps TRBD1 as D (6 bases). CDR3 length equals 15 residues. Trimming took off 5 bases at V and 0 bases at J, with 12 bases between the two ends. Germline-derived CDR1 and CDR2 are MNHEY and SMNVEV (reference sequence). The CDR3 bases are TGTGCCAGCAGTCCAAGGACAGCTAGCACAGATACGCAGTATTTT. Amino acid sequence: CASSPRTASTDTQYF.

The V and J genes are TRBV29-1 and TRBJ1-1; D is possibly TRBD1 (5 bases). The V end lost 5 bases, the J end lost 10 bases, and 14 bases lay between the germline ends. The CDR3 is 11 residues long. Per the germline V gene, CDR1 is SQVTM and CDR2 is ANQGSEA. Here the CDR3 DNA reads TGCAGCGTTCGGGGGGATTTGATAGCTTTCTTT. Its translation is CSVRGDLIAFF.

CDR3 loop: CASSWASAYDTDTQYF. CDR3 coding DNA: TGCGCCAGCAGCTGGGCTAGCGCTTACGATACAGATACGCAGTATTTT. V gene TRBV5-1 combines with J gene TRBJ2-3; D possibly corresponds to TRBD2 (6 bases). The CDR3 consists of 16 residues. V lost 3 bases and J lost 3, with 17 bases in between. Germline V CDR1 and CDR2: SGHRS, YFSETQ.

This chain uses TRBV2 with TRBJ2-3; tentative D call: TRBD1 (7 bases). Trimming cost V 3 bases and J 3 bases, with 10 bases left between them. The germline gives CDR1 SNHLY, CDR2 FYNNEI. The CDR3 loop spans 14 amino acids. CDR3 protein: CASSDQGGTDTQYF. Written as DNA, the CDR3 is TGTGCCAGCAGTGATCAGGGGGGAACAGATACGCAGTATTTT.

The chain joins TRBV2 to TRBJ1-5; possible D gene TRBD1, 5 bases. The CDR3 has 15 residues. The germline V gene encodes CDR1 SNHLY and CDR2 FYNNEI. Trimming took 7 bases from V and 2 from J, leaving 15 bases between them. In DNA, the CDR3 is TGTGCCAGCAAGGACACCTCCCCGGGCAATCAGCCCCAGCATTTT. It yields the protein CASKDTSPGNQPQHF.

The gene calls are TRBV28 and TRBJ1-3; tentatively, D is TRBD1 (6 bases). This CDR3 has 15 residues. Germline values: CDR1 MDHEN, CDR2 SYDVKM. Trimming cost V 5 bases and J 0 bases, with 11 bases left between them. CDR3: CASSRQGLSGNTIYF. CDR3 sequence (DNA): TGTGCCAGCAGTCGGCAGGGGCTCTCTGGAAACACCATATATTTT.

This clone occurred once. The chain couples TRBV5-4 to TRBJ2-3; 8 bases are shared with TRBD1. The germline CDR1 and CDR2 sequences are SGHNT and YYREEE (reference sequence). The trim removed 3 bases at V and 7 bases at J, leaving 10 bases unmatched. There are 15 residues in the CDR3. The CDR3 reads CASSSRLTGGHTQYF. DNA for the CDR3: TGTGCCAGCAGCTCACGACTAACAGGGGGACATACGCAGTATTTT.

The rearrangement joins TRBV2 to TRBJ2-1, with no clear D. V dropped 1 base and J dropped 8 bases, with 3 bases sitting between them. Germline CDR1 reads SNHLY; CDR2 reads FYNNEI. The CDR3 is 11 amino acids. As DNA, the CDR3 is TGTGCCAGCAGTGAAGGGCATGAGCAGTTCTTC. Residues: CASSEGHEQFF.

This chain joins TRBV7-6 and TRBJ1-3, with 8 bases fitting TRBD1. V trimming: 5 bases; J trimming: 5 bases; junction bases outside the gene matches: 8. Germline V CDR1 and CDR2: SGHVS, FNYEAQ. This CDR3 region has 15 residues. Here the CDR3 reads CASSPTGGTRNTIYF. CDR3 nucleotide sequence: TGTGCCAGCAGCCCTACAGGGGGTACTCGAAACACCATATATTTT.